The present T cell receptor beta chain was sequenced within a study of shared T cell receptors in the human thymus. The table came from immunoSEQ multiplex PCR; TCRdb's copy has only in-frame clones and leaves some out. The data contain some 400,000 clones, around 95% of them singletons. CDR3 size: 18 residues. V shed 5 bases and J 3 bases; nucleotides not matched to a gene: 13. Germline lookup yields CDR1 SGHRS and CDR2 YFSETQ. The chain recombines TRBV5-1 with TRBJ2-2, with 10 bases matching TRBD2. The TCR was taken from a human donor. Sample: thymocytes. CDR3 loop: CASRVRLAGESDTGELFF. CDR3 DNA: TGCGCCAGCAGGGTGAGGCTAGCGGGAGAGTCTGACACCGGGGAGCTGTTTTTT. Full variable domain (remainder filled in from reference TRBV5-1 and TRBJ2-2): KAGVTQTPRYLIKTRGQQVTLSCSPISGHRSVSWYQQTPGQGLQFLFEYFSETQRNKGNFPGRFSGRQFSNSRSEMNVSTLELGDSALYLCASRVRLAGESDTGELFFGEGSRLTVL.